A selection of T cell receptor beta chains follows, all from one sample in a study of blood T cell repertoires in COVID-19. Assay used: immunoSEQ multiplex PCR; TCRdb lists only in-frame clones, some missing. The sample yields tens of thousands of clones, 87% seen once. Sequencing used peripheral blood. The receptors were sampled from a middle-aged man with active COVID-19. The CDR3 runs from the conserved cysteine through the conserved F or W. D genes are given only for firm matches. Some rows mark clone size as missing; the rest say once, few, many or name a class of expanded clone.

17	-	-	TRBV10-3	TRBJ2-2	CAISDPRGRANTGELFF	TGTGCCATCAGTGATCCCCGAGGGCGGGCGAACACCGGGGAGCTGTTTTTT
15	TRBD1	-	TRBV5-1	TRBJ1-2	CASSLGGTGPYGYTF	TGCGCCAGCAGCTTGGGGGGGACAGGGCCCTATGGCTACACCTTC
12	-	-	TRBV5-1	TRBJ2-5	CASSSSQETQYF	TGCGCCAGCAGCTCCTCGCAAGAGACCCAGTACTTC
18	-	-	TRBV10-2	TRBJ1-1	CASSDQAGAGEGGTEAFF	TGCGCCAGCAGTGACCAGGCTGGGGCAGGGGAAGGTGGAACTGAAGCTTTCTTT
13	TRBD1	-	TRBV27	TRBJ1-1	CASKQGGNTEAFF	TGTGCCAGCAAACAGGGGGGGAACACTGAAGCTTTCTTT
14	-	-	TRBV5-1	TRBJ1-6	CASSPGQGISSLHF	TGCGCCAGCAGCCCGGGACAAGGGATTTCGTCCCTCCACTTT
15	TRBD2	-	TRBV4-1	TRBJ2-1	CASTPLGLAGNEQFF	TGCGCCAGCACCCCGCTTGGGCTAGCGGGAAATGAGCAGTTCTTC
16	TRBD2	once	TRBV28	TRBJ2-2	CASSLWNSGRAGELFF	TGTGCCAGCAGTTTATGGAATAGCGGGAGGGCCGGGGAGCTGTTTTTT
13	-	-	TRBV5-4	TRBJ2-5	CASNRDSQETQYF	TGTGCCAGCAATCGGGACTCCCAAGAGACCCAGTACTTC
13	TRBD1	-	TRBV11-1	TRBJ2-5	CASQTGGSETQYF	TGTGCCAGCCAGACAGGGGGCTCTGAGACCCAGTACTTC
15	TRBD2	-	TRBV9	TRBJ2-2	CASSPTSVLTGELFF	TGTGCCAGCAGCCCTACTAGCGTACTCACCGGGGAGCTGTTTTTT
15	-	-	TRBV5-8	TRBJ1-5	CASSLGHLSNQPQHF	TGTGCCAGCAGCCTCGGACATCTTAGCAATCAGCCCCAGCATTTT
14	TRBD1	-	TRBV2	TRBJ2-7	CASRSGTGINEQYF	TGTGCCAGCAGGTCCGGGACAGGGATCAACGAGCAGTACTTC